The 2 T cell receptor beta chains given below trace back to one sample, sequenced in a study of response to subunit inactivated influenza vaccine. MiXCR, run by TCRdb on the RT-PCR reads, gives a single entry per CDR3 protein. The table includes more than 700,000 distinct CDR3 sequences, 21% detected once. Sequencing was performed on PBMCs from blood, taken around 5 days after vaccination. Receptors originate from a man aged 45 to 65 who received an inactivated influenza vaccine.

The chain carries TRBV28 and TRBJ2-7, with a possible D match to TRBD2 (6 bases). The CDR3 runs 14 residues. CDR1 and CDR2 (germline): MDHEN, SYDVKM. Trimming pared 6 bases from V and 2 bases from J, leaving 14 bases between. The CDR3 loop is CASRRTAGTYEQYF. CDR3 bases: TGTGCCAGCAGGAGGACGGCGGGAACCTACGAGCAGTACTTC.

This clonotype was recorded a few times. This chain uses TRBV28 with TRBJ2-2; tentative D call: TRBD1 (5 bases). V gave up 1 base and J gave up 6 bases, with 9 bases separating them. CDR3 length equals 14 residues. Germline lookup yields CDR1 MDHEN and CDR2 SYDVKM. CDR3 bases: TGTGCCAGCAGTTTATTGGACACCTCCGGGGAGCTGTTTTTT. It codes for CASSLLDTSGELFF.